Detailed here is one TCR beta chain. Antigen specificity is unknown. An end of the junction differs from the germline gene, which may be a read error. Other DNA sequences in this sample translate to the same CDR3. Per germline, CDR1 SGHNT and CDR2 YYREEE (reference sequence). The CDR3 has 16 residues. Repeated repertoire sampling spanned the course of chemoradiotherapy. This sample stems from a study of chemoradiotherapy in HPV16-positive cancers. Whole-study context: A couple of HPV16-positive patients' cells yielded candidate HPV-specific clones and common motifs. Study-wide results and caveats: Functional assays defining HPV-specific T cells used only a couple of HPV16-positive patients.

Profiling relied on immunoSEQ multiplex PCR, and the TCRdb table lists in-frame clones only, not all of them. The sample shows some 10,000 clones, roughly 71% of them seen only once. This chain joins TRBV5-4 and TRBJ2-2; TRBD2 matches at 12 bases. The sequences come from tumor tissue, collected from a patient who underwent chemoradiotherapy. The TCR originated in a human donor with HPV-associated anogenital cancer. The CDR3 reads CASSFGTSGQAGELFF. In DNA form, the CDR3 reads TGTGCCAGTAGCTTCGGGACTAGCGGGCAGGCCGGGGAGCTGTTTTTT.